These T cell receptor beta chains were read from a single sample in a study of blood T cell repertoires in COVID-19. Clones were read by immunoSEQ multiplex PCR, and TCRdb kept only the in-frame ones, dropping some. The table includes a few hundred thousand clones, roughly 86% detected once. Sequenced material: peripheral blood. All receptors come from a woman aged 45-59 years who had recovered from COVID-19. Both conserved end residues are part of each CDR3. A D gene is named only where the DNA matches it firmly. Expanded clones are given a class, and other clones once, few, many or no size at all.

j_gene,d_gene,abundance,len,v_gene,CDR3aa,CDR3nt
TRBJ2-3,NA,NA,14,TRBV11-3,CASSLANRGDTQYF,TGTGCCAGCAGCTTAGCGAATCGAGGGGATACGCAGTATTTT
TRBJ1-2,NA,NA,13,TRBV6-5,CASAETGLDGYTF,TGTGCCAGCGCAGAGACAGGCCTGGATGGCTACACCTTC
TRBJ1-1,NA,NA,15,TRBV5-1,CASSPDEGVNTEAFF,TGCGCCAGCAGCCCGGACGAGGGGGTAAACACTGAAGCTTTCTTT
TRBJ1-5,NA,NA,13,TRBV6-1,CASSEWGGRPQHF,TGTGCCAGCAGTGAATGGGGGGGCAGGCCCCAGCATTTT
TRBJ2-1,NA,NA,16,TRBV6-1,CASSGGQLSSYNEQFF,TGTGCCAGCAGTGGAGGACAGCTAAGCTCCTACAATGAGCAGTTCTTC
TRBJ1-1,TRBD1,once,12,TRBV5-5,CASSLLGQEAFF,TGTGCCAGCAGCTTGCTGGGACAGGAAGCTTTCTTT
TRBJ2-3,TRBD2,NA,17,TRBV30,CAWKRLAGGDSTDTQYF,TGTGCCTGGAAGCGACTAGCGGGAGGGGATAGCACAGATACGCAGTATTTT
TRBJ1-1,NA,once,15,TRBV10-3,CAISSHWTDNTEAFF,TGTGCCATCAGTTCACATTGGACAGACAACACTGAAGCTTTCTTT
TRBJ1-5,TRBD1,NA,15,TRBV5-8,CASSFEDRSNQPQHF,TGTGCCAGCAGCTTCGAGGACAGGAGCAATCAGCCCCAGCATTTT
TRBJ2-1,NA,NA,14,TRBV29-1,CSAHSGLTYNEQFF,TGCAGCGCCCATTCAGGGTTGACCTACAATGAGCAGTTCTTC
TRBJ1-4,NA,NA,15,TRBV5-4,CASSPTVGRDEKLFF,TGTGCCAGCAGCCCCACGGTGGGGAGGGACGAAAAACTGTTTTTT
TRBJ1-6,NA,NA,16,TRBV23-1,CASSPLPGSDNSPLHF,TGCGCCAGCAGTCCCCTCCCCGGGTCCGATAATTCACCCCTCCACTTT
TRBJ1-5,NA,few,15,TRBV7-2,CASSPQALGNQPQHF,TGTGCCAGCAGCCCCCAGGCCCTTGGCAATCAGCCCCAGCATTTT
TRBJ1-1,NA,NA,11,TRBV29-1,CSVGWEGEAFF,TGCAGCGTTGGGTGGGAGGGTGAAGCTTTCTTT
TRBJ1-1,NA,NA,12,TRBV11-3,CASSRGSGVAFF,TGTGCCAGCAGCCGGGGCTCGGGAGTAGCTTTCTTT
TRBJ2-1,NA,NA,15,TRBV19,CASSLQGYSYNEQFF,TGTGCCAGTAGTCTTCAGGGGTACTCCTACAATGAGCAGTTCTTC
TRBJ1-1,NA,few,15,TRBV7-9,CASSLVGLQNTEAFF,TGTGCCAGCAGCTTAGTTGGCCTGCAGAACACTGAAGCTTTCTTT
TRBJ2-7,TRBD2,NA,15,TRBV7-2,CASSFRLAGVGEQYF,TGTGCCAGCAGCTTCAGACTAGCGGGAGTGGGGGAGCAGTACTTC
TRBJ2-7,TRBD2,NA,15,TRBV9,CASSVNPGGSYEQYF,TGTGCCAGCAGCGTAAATCCCGGGGGGTCCTACGAGCAGTACTTC
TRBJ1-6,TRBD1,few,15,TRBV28,CASRPAGGRNSPLHF,TGTGCCAGCAGGCCCGCAGGGGGCCGTAATTCACCCCTCCACTTT
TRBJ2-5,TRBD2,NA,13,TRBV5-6,CASRLAGQETQYF,TGTGCCAGCAGGCTAGCGGGACAAGAGACCCAGTACTTC
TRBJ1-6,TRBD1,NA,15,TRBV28,CASRDSGTGVTPLHF,TGTGCCAGCAGGGATTCCGGGACAGGGGTAACCCCCCTCCACTTT
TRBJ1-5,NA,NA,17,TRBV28,CASREPGRGYSNQPQHF,TGTGCCAGCAGAGAGCCGGGACGGGGGTATAGCAATCAGCCCCAGCATTTT
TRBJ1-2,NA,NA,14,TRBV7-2,CASSFGGADYGYTF,TGTGCCAGCAGCTTTGGTGGGGCTGACTATGGCTACACCTTC
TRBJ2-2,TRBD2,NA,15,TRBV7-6,CASSSLSGGTGELFF,TGTGCCAGCAGCTCCCTTAGCGGGGGGACCGGGGAGCTGTTTTTT
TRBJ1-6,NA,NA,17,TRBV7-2,CASSTVRQTAYNSPLHF,TGTGCCAGCAGCACCGTGAGACAAACGGCATATAATTCACCCCTCCACTTT
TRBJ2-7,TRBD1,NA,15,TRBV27,CASSPGRDRGYEQYF,TGTGCCAGCAGTCCAGGCCGGGACAGGGGGTACGAGCAGTACTTC
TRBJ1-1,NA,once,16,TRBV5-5,CASSLMTRDTGTEAFF,TGTGCCAGCAGCCTCATGACCAGGGATACAGGTACTGAAGCTTTCTTT
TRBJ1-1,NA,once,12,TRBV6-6,CASSFRNTEAFF,TGTGCCAGCAGTTTCAGGAACACTGAAGCTTTCTTT
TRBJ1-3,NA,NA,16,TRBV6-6,CASSPFTVNSGNTIYF,TGTGCCAGCAGCCCTTTCACAGTGAACTCTGGAAACACCATATATTTT
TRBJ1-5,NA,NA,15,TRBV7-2,CASSLTSGGSQPQHF,TGTGCCAGCAGCCTTACCTCAGGAGGGAGTCAGCCCCAGCATTTT
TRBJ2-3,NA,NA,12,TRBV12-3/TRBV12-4,CASTPQLNTQYF,TGTGCCAGCACCCCCCAGTTGAATACGCAGTATTTT
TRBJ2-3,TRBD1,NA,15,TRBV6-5,CASSTSGGNPDTQYF,TGTGCCAGCAGTACCTCAGGGGGAAATCCAGATACGCAGTATTTT
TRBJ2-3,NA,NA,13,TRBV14,CASSVRSKDTQYF,TGTGCCAGCAGCGTTCGGTCGAAGGATACGCAGTATTTT
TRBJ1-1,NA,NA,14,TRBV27,CASRGTGKRTEAFF,TGTGCCAGCAGGGGAACAGGGAAAAGGACTGAAGCTTTCTTT
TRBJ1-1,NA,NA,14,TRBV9,CASSASRGRGEAFF,TGTGCCAGCAGCGCGAGCAGGGGCAGGGGTGAAGCTTTCTTT
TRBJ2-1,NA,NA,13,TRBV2,CASSGQGYNEQFF,TGTGCCAGCAGCGGTCAGGGGTACAATGAGCAGTTCTTC
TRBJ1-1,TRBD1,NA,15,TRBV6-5,CASSTRGLGVTEAFF,TGTGCCAGCAGTACTAGGGGGCTAGGCGTCACTGAAGCTTTCTTT
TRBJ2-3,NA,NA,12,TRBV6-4,CASSPDWDTQYF,TGTGCCAGCAGTCCCGACTGGGATACGCAGTATTTT
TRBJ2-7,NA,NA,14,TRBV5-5,CASSLAAGSYEQYF,TGTGCCAGCAGCTTGGCCGCAGGGTCCTACGAGCAGTACTTC
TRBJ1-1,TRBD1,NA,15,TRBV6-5,CASSYSYRGNTEAFF,TGTGCCAGCAGTTACTCATACAGGGGGAACACTGAAGCTTTCTTT
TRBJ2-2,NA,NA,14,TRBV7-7,CASSSGGAPGELFF,TGTGCCAGCAGCTCGGGGGGCGCCCCCGGGGAGCTGTTTTTT
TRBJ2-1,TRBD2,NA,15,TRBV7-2,CASSFSSGRHNEQFF,TGTGCCAGCAGCTTTTCTAGCGGGAGACACAATGAGCAGTTCTTC
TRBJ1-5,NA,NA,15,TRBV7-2,CASSFAGGNNQPQHF,TGTGCCAGCAGCTTTGCTGGGGGCAATAATCAGCCCCAGCATTTT
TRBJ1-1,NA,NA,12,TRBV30,CAFYRGGTEAFF,TGTGCCTTCTACAGAGGGGGAACTGAAGCTTTCTTT
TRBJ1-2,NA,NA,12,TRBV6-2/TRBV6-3,CASSDSRYGYTF,TGTGCCAGCAGTGACAGCCGCTATGGCTACACCTTC
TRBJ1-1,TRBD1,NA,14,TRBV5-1,CASSVRRGSAEAFF,TGCGCCAGCAGCGTACGCAGGGGGTCGGCTGAAGCTTTCTTT